The clone carrying this T cell receptor beta chain appeared a few times. The time point here: pre-sensitization, week 0. Treatment reported: therapeutic diphenylcyclopropenone sensitization with weekly scalp DPC. The CDR3 extends over 13 amino acids. In germline, CDR1 is DFQATT, CDR2 SNEGSKA (reference sequence). V was clipped by 3 bases and J by 2 bases, with 8 bases between them. This record comes from a study of human T cells and chemical hapten exposure. TCRdb redid the calling of the RACE reads with MiXCR, one entry per CDR3 protein. The sample comprises 300,000 to 400,000 distinct CDR3 sequences, approximately 5% of which are singletons, and around 2.6% rests with the top ten.

The sequence was collected from a woman aged 45-59 years with alopecia areata. Some clones in this sample may be carry-over from other donors' samples. The genes are TRBV20-1 and TRBJ1-5, with D tentatively TRBD1 (5 bases). The specimen was whole blood, collected in connection with sensitization to the hapten diphenylcyclopropenone (DPC). The CDR3 DNA reads as TGCAGTGCTAGGGGCAGGGGCAATCAGCCCCAGCATTTT. Its translation: CSARGRGNQPQHF.